This TCR beta chain was documented in a study of brain T cells in children with intractable seizures. General observations from the study: Clones missing pre-surgery may reflect undersampling of that blood sample. Each case's top public CDR3 resembled known HCMV, EBV or influenza A CDR3s. Only CDR3 sequence similarity suggested viral specificity, without known HCMV serostatus.

Profiled with immunoSEQ multiplex PCR; TCRdb holds only in-frame clones, not every one. This table has thousands of clones, about 90% appearing once. The sequenced cases were selected for having the highest brain T cell transcript signatures. Pre-surgery treatment included at least one anti-epileptic drug. As regards this clone: What it recognizes is unknown.

The germline CDR1 and CDR2 sequences are MNHEY and SVGAGI. V was clipped by 0 bases and J by 1 base, with 7 bases between them. This CDR3 spans 14 amino acids. The source of this sequence is a boy less than two years old with focal cortical dysplasia and intractable seizures. V usage is TRBV6-5 and J usage is TRBJ2-7; perhaps TRBD1 as D (5 bases). Sample: resected brain tissue, taken at surgery. CDR3: CASSYSGHSYEQYF. As DNA, the CDR3 is TGTGCCAGCAGTTACTCAGGACATTCCTACGAGCAGTACTTC.